This entry concerns a single T cell receptor beta chain. These data are taken from a study of T cells in Graves' hyperthyroidism and ophthalmopathy. Germline CDR1 and CDR2: SNHLY and FYNNEI. V lost 7 bases to trimming and J lost 5 bases, with 6 bases between them. The CDR3 is 10 residues long. Amplification yielded TCR beta CDR3 regions, with RNA transcripts as the source. A first-round RT-PCR of the TCR CDR3 used the HTBI primer set. Each CDR3 protein gets one entry after TCRdb re-called the multiplex PCR reads with MiXCR. The sample contains around 350,000 distinct CDR3 sequences, 15% to 17% of which appear only once.

The source of this sequence is a woman between 18 and 29 years old with Graves' hyperthyroidism that later progressed to Graves' ophthalmopathy. The sample consisted of blood. The chain employs TRBV2 and TRBJ2-7, with a possible D match to TRBD1 (5 bases). The CDR3 DNA is TGTGCCAGCAAAGGGGACGAGCAGTACTTC. As protein: CASKGDEQYF.